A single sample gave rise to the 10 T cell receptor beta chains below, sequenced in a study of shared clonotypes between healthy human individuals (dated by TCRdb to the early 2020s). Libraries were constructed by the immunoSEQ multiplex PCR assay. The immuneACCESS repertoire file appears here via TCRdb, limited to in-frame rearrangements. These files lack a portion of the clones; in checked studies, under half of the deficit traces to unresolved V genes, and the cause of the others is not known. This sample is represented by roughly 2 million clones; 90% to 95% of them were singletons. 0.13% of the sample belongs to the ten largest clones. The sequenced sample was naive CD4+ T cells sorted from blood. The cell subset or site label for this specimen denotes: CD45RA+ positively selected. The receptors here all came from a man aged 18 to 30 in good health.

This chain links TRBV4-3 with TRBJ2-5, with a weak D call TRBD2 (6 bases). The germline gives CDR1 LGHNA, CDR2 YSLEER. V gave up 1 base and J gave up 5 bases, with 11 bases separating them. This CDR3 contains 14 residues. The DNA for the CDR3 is TGCGCCAGCAGCCAAGTCGCGGGGATGGAGACCCAGTACTTC. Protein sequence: CASSQVAGMETQYF.

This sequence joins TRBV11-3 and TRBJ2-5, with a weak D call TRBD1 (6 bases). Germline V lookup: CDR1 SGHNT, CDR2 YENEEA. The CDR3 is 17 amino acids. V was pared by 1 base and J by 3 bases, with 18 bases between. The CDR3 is CASSLGVVRDTKETQYF. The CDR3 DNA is TGTGCCAGCAGCTTAGGGGTAGTACGGGACACCAAAGAGACCCAGTACTTC.

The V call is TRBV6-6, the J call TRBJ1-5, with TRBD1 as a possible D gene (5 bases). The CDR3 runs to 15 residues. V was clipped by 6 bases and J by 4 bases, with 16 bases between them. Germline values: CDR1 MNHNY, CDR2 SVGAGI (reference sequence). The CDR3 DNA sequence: TGTGCCAGCAGCCATTCTGAAGGGGCGAATCAGCCCCAGCATTTT. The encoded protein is CASSHSEGANQPQHF.

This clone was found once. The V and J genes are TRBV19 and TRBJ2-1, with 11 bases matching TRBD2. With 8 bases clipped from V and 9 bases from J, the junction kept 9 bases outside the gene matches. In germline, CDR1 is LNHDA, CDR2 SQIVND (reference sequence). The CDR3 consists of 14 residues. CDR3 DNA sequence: TGTGCCAGTTTTAGCGGGAGGGCCGGGGGTGAGCAGTTCTTC. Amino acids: CASFSGRAGGEQFF.

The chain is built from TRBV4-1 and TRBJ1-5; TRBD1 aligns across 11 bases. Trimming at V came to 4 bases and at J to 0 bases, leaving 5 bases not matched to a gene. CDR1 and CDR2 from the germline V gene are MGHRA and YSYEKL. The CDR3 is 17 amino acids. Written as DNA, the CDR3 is TGCGCCAGCAGCCGGACAGGGGGCGACTATAGCAATCAGCCCCAGCATTTT. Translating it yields CASSRTGGDYSNQPQHF.

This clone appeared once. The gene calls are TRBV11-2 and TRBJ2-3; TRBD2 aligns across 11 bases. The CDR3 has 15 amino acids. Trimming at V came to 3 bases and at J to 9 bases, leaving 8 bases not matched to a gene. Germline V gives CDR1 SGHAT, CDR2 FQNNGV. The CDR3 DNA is TGTGCCAGCAGCTTTAGCGGGGGGGCCGAAGGAACGCAGTATTTT. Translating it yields CASSFSGGAEGTQYF.

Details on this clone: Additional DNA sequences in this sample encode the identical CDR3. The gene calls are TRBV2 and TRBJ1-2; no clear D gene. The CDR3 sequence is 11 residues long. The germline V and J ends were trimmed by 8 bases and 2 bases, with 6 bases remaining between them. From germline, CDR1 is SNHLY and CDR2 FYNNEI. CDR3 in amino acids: CASSENYGYTF. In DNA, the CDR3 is TGTGCCAGCTCGGAAAACTATGGCTACACCTTC. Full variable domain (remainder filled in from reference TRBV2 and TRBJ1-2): EPEVTQTPSHQVTQMGQEVILRCVPISNHLYFYWYRQILGQKVEFLVSFYNNEISEKSEIFDDQFSVERPDGSNFTLKIRSTKLEDSAMYFCASSENYGYTFGSGTRLTVV.

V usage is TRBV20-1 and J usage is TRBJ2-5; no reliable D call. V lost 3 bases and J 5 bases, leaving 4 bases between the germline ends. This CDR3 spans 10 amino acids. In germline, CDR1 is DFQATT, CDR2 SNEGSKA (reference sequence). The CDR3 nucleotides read TGCAGTGCTAGCTACGAGACCCAGTACTTC. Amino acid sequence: CSASYETQYF.

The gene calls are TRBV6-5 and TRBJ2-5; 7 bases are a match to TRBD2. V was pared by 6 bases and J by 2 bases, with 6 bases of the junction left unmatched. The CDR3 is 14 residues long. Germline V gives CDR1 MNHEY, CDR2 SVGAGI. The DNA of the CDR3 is TGTGCCAGCAGACCGGGAGCGGGGCAAGAGACCCAGTACTTC. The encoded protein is CASRPGAGQETQYF.

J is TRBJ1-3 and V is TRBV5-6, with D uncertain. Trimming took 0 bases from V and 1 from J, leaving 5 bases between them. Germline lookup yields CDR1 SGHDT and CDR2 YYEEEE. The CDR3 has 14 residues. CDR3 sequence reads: CASSLGQSGNTIYF. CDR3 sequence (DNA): TGTGCCAGCAGCTTGGGGCAATCTGGAAACACCATATATTTT.